This T cell receptor (beta chain) was recorded in a study of T cell changes during pregnancy in multiple sclerosis. Repertoires were generated with immunoSEQ multiplex PCR, while TCRdb's copy carries only in-frame clones and drops some. The sample has about 43,000 clones; 75% to 90% are singletons. CDR3 size: 15 residues. Germline V gene sequence: CDR1 SGHTA, CDR2 FQGNSA. V was clipped by 5 bases and J by 5 bases; unmatched bases: 5. This chain connects TRBV7-2 to TRBJ2-1, with 11 positions matching TRBD2. The material was peripheral blood, obtained in the second trimester of pregnancy. This TCR came from a female donor in good health, enrolled as a control in a pregnancy study. In DNA form, the CDR3 reads TGTGCCAGCAGCCCTACTAGCGGGGGCGACAATGAGCAGTTCTTC. Its translation: CASSPTSGGDNEQFF.